This T cell receptor (beta chain) comes out of a study of blood T cell repertoires in COVID-19. Overall study context: In each case, the material was cDNA or gDNA derived from T cells, B-cell-depleted T cells, or PBMCs.

Unmatched junction bases numbered 15, after V lost 4 bases and J lost 1 base. This CDR3 has 18 residues. The V gene's germline CDR1 is SQVTM and CDR2 ANQGSEA. Sequenced by immunoSEQ multiplex PCR; TCRdb stores in-frame clones only, minus some. Among 350,000 to 450,000 clones listed, around four fifths were seen once. This receptor was taken from a woman in her forties or fifties who had recovered from COVID-19. The specimen sequenced was PBMCs or T cells enriched from blood (not recorded which). V usage is TRBV29-1 and J usage is TRBJ2-3; TRBD1 agrees at 9 bases. CDR3 sequence (DNA): TGCAGCGTTGTCGGTGTGACAGGGGGAAGTGGTGGCACAGATACGCAGTATTTT. Its translation: CSVVGVTGGSGGTDTQYF.